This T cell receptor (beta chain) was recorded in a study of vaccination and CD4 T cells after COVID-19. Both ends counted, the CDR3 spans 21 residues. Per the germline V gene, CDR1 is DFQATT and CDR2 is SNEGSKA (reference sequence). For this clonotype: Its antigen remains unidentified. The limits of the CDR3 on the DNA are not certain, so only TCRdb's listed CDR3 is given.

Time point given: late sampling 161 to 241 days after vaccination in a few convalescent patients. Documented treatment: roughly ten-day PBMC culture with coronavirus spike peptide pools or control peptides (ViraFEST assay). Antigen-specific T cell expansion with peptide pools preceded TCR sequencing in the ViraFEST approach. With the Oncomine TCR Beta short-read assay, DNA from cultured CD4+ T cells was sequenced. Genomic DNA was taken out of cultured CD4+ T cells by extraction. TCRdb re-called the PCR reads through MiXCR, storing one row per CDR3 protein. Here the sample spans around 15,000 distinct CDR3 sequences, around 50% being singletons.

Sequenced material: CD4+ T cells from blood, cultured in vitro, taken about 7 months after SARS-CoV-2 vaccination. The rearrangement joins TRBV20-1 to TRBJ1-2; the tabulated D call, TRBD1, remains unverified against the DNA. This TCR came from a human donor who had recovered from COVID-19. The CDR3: CSARDALVTHEQYFGPGLITF.